These T cell receptor beta chains were read from a single sample in a study of prognosis after radiotherapy for stage I lung cancer. TCRdb called the multiplex PCR reads again in MiXCR, with one record for every CDR3 protein. Among about 31,000 distinct CDR3 sequences listed, around 30% were seen once. This specimen consisted of PBMCs, obtained before or after stereotactic body radiation therapy (not recorded which). Source of these receptors: a donor aged 50 or older with non-small cell lung cancer. CDR3s include the opening cysteine and the closing phenylalanine or tryptophan. A D gene is named only where the DNA matches it firmly. Size is stated for part of the rows, as once, few or many counts, or as a class when the clone is expanded.

size	V	J	D	CDR3	DNA
many	TRBV29-1	TRBJ2-7	-	CSVVLRDSYEQYF	TGCAGCGTTGTTCTGCGGGATTCTTACGAGCAGTACTTC
many	TRBV7-2	TRBJ1-6	-	CASSLGGSLIGLHF	TGTGCCAGCAGTTTAGGGGGGAGTTTAATAGGCCTCCACTTT
medium-sized	TRBV6-9	TRBJ1-3	-	CASSLQGTSSGNTIYF	TGTGCCAGCAGTTTGCAGGGCACGAGCTCTGGAAACACCATATATTTT
many	TRBV19	TRBJ2-2	TRBD2	CASLDSGRIAGELFF	TGTGCCAGTCTAGATAGCGGGAGGATAGCGGGGGAGCTGTTTTTT
many	TRBV29-1	TRBJ1-3	-	CSVNPTGDSGNTIYF	TGCAGCGTTAACCCGACAGGAGACTCTGGAAACACCATATATTTT
many	TRBV14	TRBJ1-2	TRBD1	CASSQGPGQGVLNGYTF	TGTGCCAGCAGCCAAGGGCCGGGACAGGGGGTATTGAATGGCTACACCTTC
many	TRBV11-3	TRBJ2-1	-	CASNLFNEQFF	TGTGCCAGCAATCTTTTCAATGAGCAGTTCTTC
many	TRBV30	TRBJ2-2	TRBD2	CAWGGLAGNTGELFF	TGTGCCTGGGGCGGACTAGCGGGAAACACCGGGGAGCTGTTTTTT
once	TRBV5-8	TRBJ1-2	-	CASSPRTLPGIWSPYGYTF	TGTGCCAGCAGCCCCCGGACCTTGCCCGGGATATGGAGCCCGTATGGCTACACCTTC
many	TRBV6-4	TRBJ2-1	TRBD2	CASSELAGTSEQFF	TGTGCCAGCAGCGAACTAGCGGGAACGTCTGAGCAGTTCTTC
-	TRBV18	TRBJ1-4	-	CASSPPTTGRCNEKLFF	TGTGCCAGCTCACCACCGACCACAGGGCGGTGTAATGAAAAACTGTTTTTT
few	TRBV7-2	TRBJ1-1	TRBD1	CASSSQGGNTEAFF	TGTGCCAGCAGCTCTCAGGGGGGGAACACTGAAGCTTTCTTT
many	TRBV20-1	TRBJ2-3	TRBD2	CSAPVSGRPSQYF	TGCAGTGCGCCTGTTAGCGGGAGGCCGTCCCAGTATTTT
-	TRBV2	TRBJ1-6	-	CASSFDRTNNSPLNF	TGTGCCAGCAGCTTCGACAGGACTAATAATTCACCCCTCAACTTT
many	TRBV5-1	TRBJ1-1	-	CASSLVIWPNTEAFF	TGCGCCAGCAGCTTGGTAATCTGGCCGAACACTGAAGCTTTCTTT